These 8 T cell receptor beta chains were all obtained from the same sample, sequenced in a study of identical twins (TCRdb year 2016). Libraries were prepared through 5' RACE. Data came from an Illumina HiSeq 2000. Using fastp trimming at Q25 and MiXCR clonotype assembly, TCRdb reanalyzed the public sequencing data and kept in-frame beta chains. Records with the same CDR3 protein are collapsed into one entry carrying the most frequent genes and DNA. The sample has roughly 690,000 distinct CDR3 sequences on record, roughly 6.2% of them singletons. 1.5% to 2% of the sample comes from the top ten. The sequenced sample was naive T cells sorted from blood. The cell subset or site label, read with the paper, signifies: cells isolated with a human naive T-cell isolation kit. The receptors derive from a man aged 18 to 30 in good health.

V and J are TRBV27 and TRBJ2-3; 7 nucleotides align to TRBD2. CDR1 and CDR2 from the germline V gene are MNHEY and SMNVEV (reference sequence). The CDR3 loop spans 16 amino acids. The V and J ends lost 6 bases and 0 bases, in that order; junction bases with no gene match: 9. The CDR3 DNA reads as TGTGCCAGCAGATTAGCGTCTAGCGGAAGCACAGATACGCAGTATTTT. Encoded protein: CASRLASSGSTDTQYF.

CDR3 loop: CASSSGQGVTGELFF. In DNA, the CDR3 is TGTGCCAGCAGTTCAGGACAGGGGGTGACCGGGGAGCTGTTTTTT. The chain has TRBV12-3 or TRBV12-4 and TRBJ2-2, with 10 positions matching TRBD1. The CDR3 extends over 15 amino acids. The ends lost 4 bases at V and 5 bases at J; junction bases unmatched: 4.

The chain recombines TRBV11-2 with TRBJ2-1; D might be TRBD2 (6 bases). Germline CDR1 reads SGHAT; CDR2 reads FQNNGV. Trimming took off 5 bases at V and 2 bases at J, with 13 bases between the two ends. CDR3 length equals 15 residues. The CDR3 reads CASSRIAVTYNEQFF. The CDR3 DNA reads TGTGCCAGCAGCCGAATAGCGGTTACCTACAATGAGCAGTTCTTC.

This clonotype was counted many times. The chain is built from TRBV25-1 and TRBJ2-5, with D possibly being TRBD1 (6 bases). The CDR3 loop spans 15 amino acids. V was clipped by 0 bases and J by 6 bases, with 14 bases between them. Germline V gene sequence: CDR1 MGHDK, CDR2 SYGVNS. The CDR3 region is CASSEYTGIMKTQYF. CDR3 coding DNA: TGTGCCAGCAGTGAATATACAGGGATCATGAAGACCCAGTACTTC. Full variable domain (missing parts from reference TRBV25-1 and TRBJ2-5): EADIYQTPRYLVIGTGKKITLECSQTMGHDKMYWYQQDPGMELHLIHYSYGVNSTEKGDLSSESTVSRIRTEHFPLTLESARPSHTSQYLCASSEYTGIMKTQYFGPGTRLLVL.

This clonotype was seen ten or more times. The chain uses TRBV18 and TRBJ2-5, with D hard to call. Trimming removed 2 bases at V and 4 bases at J, with 11 bases between. CDR3 size: 14 residues. Germline CDR1 is KGHSH and CDR2 is LQKENI. For the CDR3, the DNA is TGTGCCAGCTCACCAGTCCCGGGTCCAGAGACCCAGTACTTC. As protein: CASSPVPGPETQYF.

The chain joins TRBV28 to TRBJ2-2, with 9 bases lining up with TRBD2. The CDR3 runs 15 residues. CDR1 MDHEN and CDR2 SYDVKM come from the germline V gene. V lost 2 bases to trimming and J lost 7 bases; unmatched junction nucleotides: 5. The CDR3 DNA sequence: TGTGCCAGCAGTTTAGCGGGAGGGATCGGCGGGGAGCTGTTTTTT. Protein product: CASSLAGGIGGELFF.

This clonotype was seen at least ten times. The chain recombines TRBV7-2 with TRBJ2-1; 7 bases align to TRBD2. This CDR3 contains 15 residues. Germline loops: CDR1 SGHTA, CDR2 FQGNSA. The V gene end was trimmed by 0 bases and the J gene end by 5 bases; junction bases not matched to a gene: 4. CDR3: CASSLARTRDNEQFF. CDR3 in DNA: TGTGCCAGCAGCTTAGCCCGGACTAGGGACAATGAGCAGTTCTTC.

J is TRBJ2-2 and V is TRBV7-8; D unclear. The germline V and J ends were trimmed by 11 bases and 6 bases, with 10 bases remaining between them. From germline, CDR1 is SGHVS and CDR2 FQNEAQ. The CDR3 runs to 11 residues. CDR3 loop: CAAKKAGELFF. CDR3 sequence (DNA): TGTGCCGCTAAGAAAGCCGGGGAGCTGTTTTTT.